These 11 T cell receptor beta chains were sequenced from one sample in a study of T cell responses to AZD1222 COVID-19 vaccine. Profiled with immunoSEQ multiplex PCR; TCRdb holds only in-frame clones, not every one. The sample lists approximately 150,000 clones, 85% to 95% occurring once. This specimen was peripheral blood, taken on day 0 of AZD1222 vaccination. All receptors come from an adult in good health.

CDR3 region: CASSLASGITDTQYF. DNA for the CDR3: TGTGCCAGCAGCTTAGCGAGCGGGATCACAGATACGCAGTATTTT. The rearrangement joins TRBV7-9 to TRBJ2-3, with 7 bases fitting TRBD2. The CDR3 extends over 15 amino acids. V dropped 0 bases and J dropped 2; count of bases not matched to a gene: 2. The V gene's germline CDR1 is SEHNR and CDR2 FQNEAQ (reference sequence).

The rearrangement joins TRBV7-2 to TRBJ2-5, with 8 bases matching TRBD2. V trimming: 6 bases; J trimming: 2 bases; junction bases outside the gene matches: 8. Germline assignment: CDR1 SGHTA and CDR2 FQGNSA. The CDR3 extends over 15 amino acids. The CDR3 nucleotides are TGTGCCAGCAGGCCTACCGGGACTAGTCAAGAGACCCAGTACTTC. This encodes CASRPTGTSQETQYF.

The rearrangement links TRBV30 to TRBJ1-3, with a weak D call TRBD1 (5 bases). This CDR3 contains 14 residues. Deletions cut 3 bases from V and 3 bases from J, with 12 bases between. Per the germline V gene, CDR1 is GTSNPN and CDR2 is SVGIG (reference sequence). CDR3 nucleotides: TGTGCCTGGAGGGCGACAGAGAGTGGAAACACCATATATTTT. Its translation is CAWRATESGNTIYF.

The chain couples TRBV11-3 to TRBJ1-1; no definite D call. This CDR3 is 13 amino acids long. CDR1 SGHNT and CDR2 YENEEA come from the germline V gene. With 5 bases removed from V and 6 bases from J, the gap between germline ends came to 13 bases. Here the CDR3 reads CASSKTVAAEAFF. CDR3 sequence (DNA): TGTGCCAGCAGCAAGACGGTGGCAGCTGAAGCTTTCTTT.

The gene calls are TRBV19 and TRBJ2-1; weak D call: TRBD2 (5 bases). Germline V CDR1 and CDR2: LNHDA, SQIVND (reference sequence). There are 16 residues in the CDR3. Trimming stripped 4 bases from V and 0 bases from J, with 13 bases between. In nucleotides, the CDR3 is TGTGCCAGTAGTAGGGAGAACTTCCGCTCCTACAATGAGCAGTTCTTC. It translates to CASSRENFRSYNEQFF.

CDR3 sequence reads: CASSSLGNTIYF. CDR3 DNA sequence: TGTGCCAGCAGTTCACTCGGAAACACCATATATTTT. The rearrangement links TRBV6-5 to TRBJ1-3; D is unclear. The CDR3 loop spans 12 amino acids. V shed 4 bases and J shed 4 bases, with 5 bases lying between them. CDR1 is MNHEY and CDR2 is SVGAGI in the germline V gene.

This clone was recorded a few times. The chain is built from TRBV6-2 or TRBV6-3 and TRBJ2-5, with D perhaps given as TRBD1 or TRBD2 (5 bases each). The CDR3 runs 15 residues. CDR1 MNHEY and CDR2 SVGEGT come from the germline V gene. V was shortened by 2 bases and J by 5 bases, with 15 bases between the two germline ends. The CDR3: CASSYPQEGLETQYF. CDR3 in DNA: TGTGCCAGCAGTTACCCGCAAGAGGGGCTGGAGACCCAGTACTTC.

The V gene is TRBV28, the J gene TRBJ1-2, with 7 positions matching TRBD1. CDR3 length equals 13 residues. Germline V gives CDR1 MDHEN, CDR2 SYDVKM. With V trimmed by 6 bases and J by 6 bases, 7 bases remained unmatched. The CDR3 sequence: CASRLTGSDGYTF. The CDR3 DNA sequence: TGTGCCAGCAGGCTGACAGGGTCGGATGGCTACACCTTC.

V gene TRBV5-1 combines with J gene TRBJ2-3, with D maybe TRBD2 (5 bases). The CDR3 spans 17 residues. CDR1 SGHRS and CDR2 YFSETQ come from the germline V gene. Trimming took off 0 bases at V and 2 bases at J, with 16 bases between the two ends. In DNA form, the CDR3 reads TGCGCCAGCAGCTTGGGAGTCGGAGAGCTAGCCACAGATACGCAGTATTTT. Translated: CASSLGVGELATDTQYF.

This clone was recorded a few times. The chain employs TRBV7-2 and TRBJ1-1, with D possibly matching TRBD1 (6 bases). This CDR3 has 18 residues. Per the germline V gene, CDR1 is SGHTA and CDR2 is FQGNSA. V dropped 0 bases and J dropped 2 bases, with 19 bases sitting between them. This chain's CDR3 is CASSLAFGGGLTNTEAFF. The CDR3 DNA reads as TGTGCCAGCAGCTTAGCGTTTGGCGGGGGGCTAACCAACACTGAAGCTTTCTTT.

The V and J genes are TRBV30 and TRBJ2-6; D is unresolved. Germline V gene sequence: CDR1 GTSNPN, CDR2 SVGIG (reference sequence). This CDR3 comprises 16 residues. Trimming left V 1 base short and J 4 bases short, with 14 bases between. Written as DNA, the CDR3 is TGTGCCTGGAGTGATGACGCCGGCCAGGGGGCCAACGTCCTGACTTTC. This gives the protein CAWSDDAGQGANVLTF.